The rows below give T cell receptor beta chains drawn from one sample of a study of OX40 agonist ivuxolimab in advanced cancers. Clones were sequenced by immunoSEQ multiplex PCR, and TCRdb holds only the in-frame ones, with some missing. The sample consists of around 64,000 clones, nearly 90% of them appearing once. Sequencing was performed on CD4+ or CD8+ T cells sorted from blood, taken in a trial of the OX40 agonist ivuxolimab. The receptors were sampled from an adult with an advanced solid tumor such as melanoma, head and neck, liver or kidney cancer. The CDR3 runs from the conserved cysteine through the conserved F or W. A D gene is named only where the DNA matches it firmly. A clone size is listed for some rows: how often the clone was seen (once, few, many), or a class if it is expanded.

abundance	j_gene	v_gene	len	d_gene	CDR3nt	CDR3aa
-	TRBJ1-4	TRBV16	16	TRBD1	TGTGCCAGCAGCCAAAACCCCCCCGGACAGGGGTCAAAACTGTTTTTT	CASSQNPPGQGSKLFF
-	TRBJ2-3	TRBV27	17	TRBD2	TGTGCCAGCAGTTTAAGGCCTAGCGGGAGGTGGGCAGATACGCAGTATTTT	CASSLRPSGRWADTQYF
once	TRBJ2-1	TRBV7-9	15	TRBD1	TGTGCCAGCAGCTCGGGACAGGGGGCTGACAATGAGCAGTTCTTC	CASSSGQGADNEQFF
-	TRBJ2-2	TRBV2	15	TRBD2	TGTGCCAGCTCCATGACTAGCGGGAGAGTTGGGGAGCTGTTTTTT	CASSMTSGRVGELFF
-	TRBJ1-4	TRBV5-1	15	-	TGCGCCAGCAGCTTACGACCTGCAACTAATGAAAAACTGTTTTTT	CASSLRPATNEKLFF
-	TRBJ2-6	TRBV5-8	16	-	TGTGCCAGCAGCGGGGACATCATCTCTGGGGCCAACGTCCTGACTTTC	CASSGDIISGANVLTF
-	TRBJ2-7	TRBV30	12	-	TGTGCCTGGAGGAGGGGGTCCTACGAGCAGTACTTC	CAWRRGSYEQYF
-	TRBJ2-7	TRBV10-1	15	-	TGCGCCAGCAGCCGAGCGGTTATCCCCACATACGAGCAGTACTTC	CASSRAVIPTYEQYF
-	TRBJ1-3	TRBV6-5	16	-	TGTGCCAGCAGTTACGCAGGCCTTGGTGGGGGAGACACCATATATTTT	CASSYAGLGGGDTIYF
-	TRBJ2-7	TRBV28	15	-	TGTGCCAGCAGTTTAGCGGGGCAGAGCTCCTACGAGCAGTACTTC	CASSLAGQSSYEQYF
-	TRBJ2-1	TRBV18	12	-	TGTGCCAGCTCCCGCCAAAACAATGAGCAGTTCTTC	CASSRQNNEQFF